The rows below give T cell receptor beta chains drawn from one sample of a study of blood T cell repertoires in COVID-19. TCRdb's copy holds only in-frame clones and misses some; the assay was immunoSEQ multiplex PCR. The sample has about 130,000 clones, over 75% seen once. Input material: peripheral blood. Receptor source: a woman over 75 with acute or convalescent COVID-19. Each CDR3 is given with its conserved first and last residue. The order of the fields is CDR3 DNA, CDR3 protein, clone size, J gene, D gene, CDR3 length, V gene. The D gene is left open where the match is weak. Not all rows give a size; the values are once, few, many and, for expanded clones, a class.

CDR3 DNA: TGTGCCAGCAGCCCGGACAGGTTCCGAGGCTACACCTTC
CDR3 protein: CASSPDRFRGYTF
clone size: few
J gene: TRBJ1-2
D gene: TRBD1
CDR3 length: 13
V gene: TRBV6-5

CDR3 DNA: TGCGCCAGCAGCTCCAGTCCCACCGGGGAGCTGTTTTTT
CDR3 protein: CASSSSPTGELFF
clone size: -
J gene: TRBJ2-2
D gene: -
CDR3 length: 13
V gene: TRBV5-1

CDR3 DNA: TGTGCCAGCAGCTTGAGTCACAGGGGATATTCACCCCTCCACTTT
CDR3 protein: CASSLSHRGYSPLHF
clone size: -
J gene: TRBJ1-6
D gene: TRBD1
CDR3 length: 15
V gene: TRBV5-5

CDR3 DNA: TGCGCCAGCAGCCCGGGAGGACAGGGAGGGACTGAAGCTTTCTTT
CDR3 protein: CASSPGGQGGTEAFF
clone size: -
J gene: TRBJ1-1
D gene: TRBD1
CDR3 length: 15
V gene: TRBV5-1

CDR3 DNA: TGTGCCAGCAGCGTGGGGGGGGCGACCCCGTACAATGAGCAGTTCTTC
CDR3 protein: CASSVGGATPYNEQFF
clone size: once
J gene: TRBJ2-1
D gene: -
CDR3 length: 16
V gene: TRBV7-2

CDR3 DNA: TGCGCCAGCAGCAAAGACGGGAAGACTGAAGCTTTCTTT
CDR3 protein: CASSKDGKTEAFF
clone size: -
J gene: TRBJ1-1
D gene: -
CDR3 length: 13
V gene: TRBV5-1

CDR3 DNA: TGTGCCACCAGTGATTTCTTACAGAGCCTCAATCAGCCCCAGCATTTT
CDR3 protein: CATSDFLQSLNQPQHF
clone size: -
J gene: TRBJ1-5
D gene: -
CDR3 length: 16
V gene: TRBV24-1

CDR3 DNA: TGTGCCAGCAGCCATCAAACAACCCGGGACAGTGACAATGAGCAGTTCTTC
CDR3 protein: CASSHQTTRDSDNEQFF
clone size: -
J gene: TRBJ2-1
D gene: TRBD1
CDR3 length: 17
V gene: TRBV4-2

CDR3 DNA: TGCGCCAGCAGCTTGGGGACAGGGACCAATCAGCCCCAGCATTTT
CDR3 protein: CASSLGTGTNQPQHF
clone size: -
J gene: TRBJ1-5
D gene: TRBD1
CDR3 length: 15
V gene: TRBV5-1

CDR3 DNA: TGTGCCAGCAGTGACAGGCGGGGCCCCCACAATGAGCAGTTCTTC
CDR3 protein: CASSDRRGPHNEQFF
clone size: -
J gene: TRBJ2-1
D gene: -
CDR3 length: 15
V gene: TRBV6-1

CDR3 DNA: TGTGCCAGCAGCTCTTTCCAAGGGGGTCCGGCAGCTTTCTTT
CDR3 protein: CASSSFQGGPAAFF
clone size: -
J gene: TRBJ1-1
D gene: -
CDR3 length: 14
V gene: TRBV7-9

CDR3 DNA: TGTGCCAGCAGTACAAGTACAGGGGGTAATCAGCCCCAGCATTTT
CDR3 protein: CASSTSTGGNQPQHF
clone size: -
J gene: TRBJ1-5
D gene: TRBD1
CDR3 length: 15
V gene: TRBV6-5

CDR3 DNA: TGTGCCAGCAGCCAAGGAAGGGGTCGCGGGATGAACACTGAAGCTTTCTTT
CDR3 protein: CASSQGRGRGMNTEAFF
clone size: once
J gene: TRBJ1-1
D gene: -
CDR3 length: 17
V gene: TRBV3-1/TRBV3-2

CDR3 DNA: TGCGCCAGCAGCTCCCACTTCCAAGAGACCCAGTACTTC
CDR3 protein: CASSSHFQETQYF
clone size: -
J gene: TRBJ2-5
D gene: -
CDR3 length: 13
V gene: TRBV5-1

CDR3 DNA: TGCAAAACAGGGTACGGCTATGGCTACACCTTC
CDR3 protein: CKTGYGYGYTF
clone size: -
J gene: TRBJ1-2
D gene: -
CDR3 length: 11
V gene: TRBV20-1

CDR3 DNA: TGCGCCAGCAGCTACAGGGTTGGCGAGACCCAGTACTTC
CDR3 protein: CASSYRVGETQYF
clone size: -
J gene: TRBJ2-5
D gene: -
CDR3 length: 13
V gene: TRBV5-1

CDR3 DNA: TGTGCCAGTAGTACCCGGACAGTTACTTATGGCTACACCTTC
CDR3 protein: CASSTRTVTYGYTF
clone size: -
J gene: TRBJ1-2
D gene: -
CDR3 length: 14
V gene: TRBV19

CDR3 DNA: TGCGCCAGCAGGCCGACAGGCACTAATGAAAAACTGTTTTTT
CDR3 protein: CASRPTGTNEKLFF
clone size: -
J gene: TRBJ1-4
D gene: -
CDR3 length: 14
V gene: TRBV5-1

CDR3 DNA: TGTGCCAGCAGTAACCCGCCAGGGTTGGCCGGGGAGCTGTTTTTT
CDR3 protein: CASSNPPGLAGELFF
clone size: -
J gene: TRBJ2-2
D gene: -
CDR3 length: 15
V gene: TRBV6-2/TRBV6-3

CDR3 DNA: TGTGCCAGCAGTGGGACTAGCGGGGGTCAGGGAGATACGCAGTATTTT
CDR3 protein: CASSGTSGGQGDTQYF
clone size: -
J gene: TRBJ2-3
D gene: TRBD2
CDR3 length: 16
V gene: TRBV6-2/TRBV6-3

CDR3 DNA: TGTGCCAGCAGCCAAGTCGGAGACAGGGGGCAGTATGGCTACACCTTC
CDR3 protein: CASSQVGDRGQYGYTF
clone size: -
J gene: TRBJ1-2
D gene: TRBD1
CDR3 length: 16
V gene: TRBV3-1/TRBV3-2

CDR3 DNA: TGCGCCAGCAGCCAGTCCCGGGGCGAGCAGTACTTC
CDR3 protein: CASSQSRGEQYF
clone size: -
J gene: TRBJ2-7
D gene: -
CDR3 length: 12
V gene: TRBV4-3

CDR3 DNA: TGTGCCAGCAGCTTTCGGAGAACTAATGAAAAACTGTTTTTT
CDR3 protein: CASSFRRTNEKLFF
clone size: once
J gene: TRBJ1-4
D gene: -
CDR3 length: 14
V gene: TRBV11-2

CDR3 DNA: TGTGCCAGCAGTTGGATCGAACCGGGACAGGGCGCAGGCTACACCTTC
CDR3 protein: CASSWIEPGQGAGYTF
clone size: -
J gene: TRBJ1-2
D gene: TRBD1
CDR3 length: 16
V gene: TRBV28

CDR3 DNA: TGTGCCAGCAGTTTTAAGGGGGCTGCTAACTATGGCTACACCTTC
CDR3 protein: CASSFKGAANYGYTF
clone size: -
J gene: TRBJ1-2
D gene: TRBD1
CDR3 length: 15
V gene: TRBV27

CDR3 DNA: TGCGCCAGCAGCTTGGCCAGCGGGGGGGCCCGCAATGAGCAGTTCTTC
CDR3 protein: CASSLASGGARNEQFF
clone size: -
J gene: TRBJ2-1
D gene: TRBD2
CDR3 length: 16
V gene: TRBV5-1

CDR3 DNA: TGTGCCAGCAGCTTGGAACAGGGGGGGCCTGAAAAACTGTTTTTT
CDR3 protein: CASSLEQGGPEKLFF
clone size: -
J gene: TRBJ1-4
D gene: TRBD1
CDR3 length: 15
V gene: TRBV5-4

CDR3 DNA: TGTGCCAGCAGCTTATCGCCAGTCAATCAGCCCCAGCATTTT
CDR3 protein: CASSLSPVNQPQHF
clone size: -
J gene: TRBJ1-5
D gene: -
CDR3 length: 14
V gene: TRBV7-8

CDR3 DNA: TGTGCCAGCAGCCGACCCCGAGGGCAGGTGGCTCAGCCCCAGCATTTT
CDR3 protein: CASSRPRGQVAQPQHF
clone size: -
J gene: TRBJ1-5
D gene: -
CDR3 length: 16
V gene: TRBV6-2/TRBV6-3

CDR3 DNA: TGTGCCATCAGTGAGTCGGGGCGTGAGTATGGCTACACCTTC
CDR3 protein: CAISESGREYGYTF
clone size: once
J gene: TRBJ1-2
D gene: -
CDR3 length: 14
V gene: TRBV10-3

CDR3 DNA: TGTGCCAGCAGACGCCGGGACAGGGGCACTGAAGCTTTCTTT
CDR3 protein: CASRRRDRGTEAFF
clone size: -
J gene: TRBJ1-1
D gene: TRBD1
CDR3 length: 14
V gene: TRBV2

CDR3 DNA: TGTGCCAGCAGCTTAGCATTCGGGAGCTCCTACGAGCAGTACTTC
CDR3 protein: CASSLAFGSSYEQYF
clone size: -
J gene: TRBJ2-7
D gene: -
CDR3 length: 15
V gene: TRBV7-2

CDR3 DNA: TGTGCCAGCAGCTTAGCCGGGAACAATGAAAAACTGTTTTTT
CDR3 protein: CASSLAGNNEKLFF
clone size: once
J gene: TRBJ1-4
D gene: -
CDR3 length: 14
V gene: TRBV7-9

CDR3 DNA: TGTGCCAGCACGATGACAGGGGGTCATGGCTACACCTTC
CDR3 protein: CASTMTGGHGYTF
clone size: many
J gene: TRBJ1-2
D gene: TRBD1
CDR3 length: 13
V gene: TRBV3-1/TRBV3-2

CDR3 DNA: TGTGCCAGCAGCGAAATTCGGGGATCCGACTCACCCCTCCACTTT
CDR3 protein: CASSEIRGSDSPLHF
clone size: -
J gene: TRBJ1-6
D gene: -
CDR3 length: 15
V gene: TRBV3-1/TRBV3-2

CDR3 DNA: TGTGCCAGCAGCCGGCAGACATATAGCAATCAGCCCCAGCATTTT
CDR3 protein: CASSRQTYSNQPQHF
clone size: -
J gene: TRBJ1-5
D gene: -
CDR3 length: 15
V gene: TRBV28

CDR3 DNA: TGTGCCAGCAGTTTCGTCTTAAATCGAGCTTTCTTT
CDR3 protein: CASSFVLNRAFF
clone size: -
J gene: TRBJ1-1
D gene: -
CDR3 length: 12
V gene: TRBV12-3/TRBV12-4

CDR3 DNA: TGCGCCAGCAGCTTGGCGGGTATAGGACAGCCCCAGCATTTT
CDR3 protein: CASSLAGIGQPQHF
clone size: -
J gene: TRBJ1-5
D gene: -
CDR3 length: 14
V gene: TRBV5-1

CDR3 DNA: TGTGCCAGCAGCCTCCAGACAGGGGGCGACTATGGCTACACCTTC
CDR3 protein: CASSLQTGGDYGYTF
clone size: -
J gene: TRBJ1-2
D gene: TRBD1
CDR3 length: 15
V gene: TRBV7-9

CDR3 DNA: TGTGCCAGCAGATTACGGGGGACAGGGTTCTACGAGCAGTACTTC
CDR3 protein: CASRLRGTGFYEQYF
clone size: -
J gene: TRBJ2-7
D gene: TRBD1
CDR3 length: 15
V gene: TRBV7-2

CDR3 DNA: TGCGCCAGCAGCTTGCAGGGGGCGAACACTGAAGCTTTCTTT
CDR3 protein: CASSLQGANTEAFF
clone size: -
J gene: TRBJ1-1
D gene: TRBD1
CDR3 length: 14
V gene: TRBV5-1

CDR3 DNA: TGTGCCAGCAGTGTGACTAGCGGCACCTACGAGCAGTACTTC
CDR3 protein: CASSVTSGTYEQYF
clone size: -
J gene: TRBJ2-7
D gene: TRBD2
CDR3 length: 14
V gene: TRBV2

CDR3 DNA: TGCGCCAGCAGCTCGGGACAGGGGGAATCCGGGGAGCTGTTTTTT
CDR3 protein: CASSSGQGESGELFF
clone size: once
J gene: TRBJ2-2
D gene: TRBD1
CDR3 length: 15
V gene: TRBV5-1

CDR3 DNA: TGTGCCAGCAGTAGGGGGACGGGAAACTATGGCTACACCTTC
CDR3 protein: CASSRGTGNYGYTF
clone size: -
J gene: TRBJ1-2
D gene: -
CDR3 length: 14
V gene: TRBV6-6

CDR3 DNA: TGTGCCAGCAGCCCGGGGGTGGATGAAAAACTGTTTTTT
CDR3 protein: CASSPGVDEKLFF
clone size: -
J gene: TRBJ1-4
D gene: -
CDR3 length: 13
V gene: TRBV7-6

CDR3 DNA: TGCGCCAGCAGCCGAGGAGAGACCCAGTACTTC
CDR3 protein: CASSRGETQYF
clone size: few
J gene: TRBJ2-5
D gene: -
CDR3 length: 11
V gene: TRBV4-3

CDR3 DNA: TGCGCCAGCAGCTTGGAAACAGGGCGCAATCAGCCCCAGCATTTT
CDR3 protein: CASSLETGRNQPQHF
clone size: -
J gene: TRBJ1-5
D gene: -
CDR3 length: 15
V gene: TRBV5-1

CDR3 DNA: TGCGCCAGCAGCTTAGGACAGTTCGTCATCTCACCCCTCCACTTT
CDR3 protein: CASSLGQFVISPLHF
clone size: -
J gene: TRBJ1-6
D gene: -
CDR3 length: 15
V gene: TRBV23-1

CDR3 DNA: TGTGCCAGCAGCTTCTCATTGGGGCCCAATGAAAAACTGTTTTTT
CDR3 protein: CASSFSLGPNEKLFF
clone size: -
J gene: TRBJ1-4
D gene: -
CDR3 length: 15
V gene: TRBV11-2

CDR3 DNA: TGTGCCAGCAACGAGATGGGGGGAAACAATGAGCAGTTCTTC
CDR3 protein: CASNEMGGNNEQFF
clone size: -
J gene: TRBJ2-1
D gene: -
CDR3 length: 14
V gene: TRBV3-1/TRBV3-2

CDR3 DNA: TGTGCCAGCAGTAAACAGGGGGAGACCCAGTACTTC
CDR3 protein: CASSKQGETQYF
clone size: few
J gene: TRBJ2-5
D gene: TRBD1
CDR3 length: 12
V gene: TRBV27

CDR3 DNA: TGCGCCAGCAGCTCCTTAGCATCTGGGGCCAACGTCCTGACTTTC
CDR3 protein: CASSSLASGANVLTF
clone size: -
J gene: TRBJ2-6
D gene: -
CDR3 length: 15
V gene: TRBV5-1

CDR3 DNA: TGTGCCAGCAGCTTACAGGCCGGGACAGGGGAGGAAGCTTTCTTT
CDR3 protein: CASSLQAGTGEEAFF
clone size: -
J gene: TRBJ1-1
D gene: TRBD1
CDR3 length: 15
V gene: TRBV7-3

CDR3 DNA: TGTGCCAGCTCACCTGTACAGGGGCGAGGTACTGAAGCTTTCTTT
CDR3 protein: CASSPVQGRGTEAFF
clone size: -
J gene: TRBJ1-1
D gene: TRBD1
CDR3 length: 15
V gene: TRBV18